Listed below are T cell receptor beta chains from one sample, sequenced in a study of OX40 agonist ivuxolimab in advanced cancers. Profiled with immunoSEQ multiplex PCR; TCRdb holds only in-frame clones, not every one. The sample shows more than 55,000 clones, 79% of them seen only once. This specimen was CD4+ or CD8+ T cells sorted from blood, taken in a trial of the OX40 agonist ivuxolimab. The receptors originated from an adult with an advanced solid tumor such as melanoma, head and neck, liver or kidney cancer. Each CDR3 is given with its conserved first and last residue. D genes are given only for firm matches. Only part of the rows carry a size: once, few, many, or a class if the clone is expanded.

TRBD2	TRBV6-6	TRBJ2-1	NA	TGTGCCAGCAGTTACGGGATAGCGGGGAACAATGAGCAGTTCTTC	CASSYGIAGNNEQFF
NA	TRBV9	TRBJ2-3	NA	TGTGCCAGCAGCGTAGGGGCTAGTTGGAGGAATACGCAGTATTTT	CASSVGASWRNTQYF
NA	TRBV6-5	TRBJ1-4	NA	TGTGCCACCAGGGTCCTCGCAACTAATGAAAAACTGTTTTTT	CATRVLATNEKLFF
NA	TRBV2	TRBJ2-7	few	TGTGCCAGCAGCGTCCTATTCCATTACGAGCAGTACTTC	CASSVLFHYEQYF
NA	TRBV5-3	TRBJ1-1	NA	TGTGCCAGAAGCCTTTTTACCCGGTGGAGCGTCGAAGCTTTCTTT	CARSLFTRWSVEAFF
TRBD2	TRBV7-9	TRBJ2-3	NA	TGTGCCAGCAGCTTGATTTCAATTAAGCGGGAGTCAGATACGCAGTATTTT	CASSLISIKRESDTQYF
TRBD2	TRBV25-1	TRBJ2-7	NA	TGTGCCAGCAGTGAATTCGGCACGGGGGGCTCCTACGAGCAGTACTTC	CASSEFGTGGSYEQYF
NA	TRBV30	TRBJ1-2	NA	TGTGCCTGGAGTCCACGCCAAGTCGGACTCAGAGGACCGTCCTACTATGGCTACACCTTC	CAWSPRQVGLRGPSYYGYTF
NA	TRBV10-1	TRBJ1-2	NA	TGCGCCAGCAGTGGGAGACGGAGATGGTATGGCTACACCTTC	CASSGRRRWYGYTF
NA	TRBV10-3	TRBJ1-4	NA	TGTGCCATCAGTGAGTCGATAGGAAATAATGAAAAACTGTTTTTT	CAISESIGNNEKLFF
NA	TRBV4-1	TRBJ2-1	NA	TGCGCCAGCAGCCAAGGAGTGAGCAGCATTGAGCAGTTCTTC	CASSQGVSSIEQFF
NA	TRBV10-3	TRBJ1-6	few	TGTGCCATCAGTGACAACGGACCCAACTCACCCCTCCACTTT	CAISDNGPNSPLHF
NA	TRBV2	TRBJ2-5	NA	TGTGCCAGCAGACTATCGGGAGAGACCCAGTACTTC	CASRLSGETQYF
NA	TRBV7-6	TRBJ2-3	NA	TGTGCCAGCAGCGGGCTGGGGGGGCCCCAGAGAGATACGCAGTATTTT	CASSGLGGPQRDTQYF
TRBD1	TRBV7-9	TRBJ2-2	NA	TGTGCCAGCAGCTCAAGCCATAGGGGGCCCGGGGAGCTGTTTTTT	CASSSSHRGPGELFF
NA	TRBV9	TRBJ2-3	few	TGTGCCAGCAGCGTAGGCGAGGGGCTTAGCACAGATACGCAGTATTTT	CASSVGEGLSTDTQYF
NA	TRBV10-3	TRBJ1-1	NA	TGTGCCATCAACCGGGCGGAGTACACTGAAGCTTTCTTT	CAINRAEYTEAFF
NA	TRBV5-8	TRBJ2-2	NA	TGTGCCAGCAGCTTGAGGGCAAAAATGGATTACACCGGGGAGCTGTTTTTT	CASSLRAKMDYTGELFF
NA	TRBV5-6	TRBJ1-5	NA	TGTGCCAGCAGCTTGAGAAATACAGGCTATAGCAATCAGCCCCAGCATTTT	CASSLRNTGYSNQPQHF
NA	TRBV30	TRBJ1-3	NA	TGTGCCTGGAGTGTAGGTGGAAACACCATATATTTT	CAWSVGGNTIYF
NA	TRBV28	TRBJ2-1	NA	TGTGCCAGCACCACCTGGACGGCGAGCTCCTACAATGAGCAGTTCTTC	CASTTWTASSYNEQFF
NA	TRBV7-6	TRBJ1-4	NA	TGTGCCAGCAGCCAACCGGGACCGGAGGAAAAACTGTTTTTT	CASSQPGPEEKLFF
NA	TRBV11-2	TRBJ1-1	NA	TGTGCCAGCAGCCCGGACGTGGTGGGCACTGAAGCTTTCTTT	CASSPDVVGTEAFF
NA	TRBV11-2	TRBJ1-4	NA	TGTGCCAGCAGCTCCGGAGGGGAAAAACTGTTTTTT	CASSSGGEKLFF
NA	TRBV4-1	TRBJ2-5	NA	TGCGCCAGCAGCCAAGTGGGGGGGACAAACATTTGGGAGACCCAGTACTTC	CASSQVGGTNIWETQYF
NA	TRBV19	TRBJ2-5	NA	TGTGCCAGTAGTATGATTCAGGGCATTGACGAGACCCAGTACTTC	CASSMIQGIDETQYF
NA	TRBV6-5	TRBJ1-3	NA	TGTGCCAGCAGTTATCGGACAGTTGGAAACACCATATATTTT	CASSYRTVGNTIYF